This TCR beta chain emerged from a study of T cells in Graves' hyperthyroidism and ophthalmopathy. As for the study in general: Peripheral blood specimens were obtained at initial diagnosis, prior to any treatment.

Using RNA transcripts as the source, TCR beta CDR3 regions were amplified. Carried out on the TCR CDR3, a first-round RT-PCR used the HTBI primer set. TCRdb recomputed calls from the multiplex PCR reads with MiXCR, one row per CDR3 protein. This sample has some 350,000 distinct CDR3 sequences, with approximately 14% found just once. Patients were excluded for uncontrolled infection, other autoimmune disease, pregnancy or lactation. This CDR3 comprises 15 residues. Unmatched junction bases numbered 9, after V lost 5 bases and J lost 3 bases. Germline-derived CDR1 and CDR2 are SGHTA and FQGNSA. This clonotype was seen ten or more times.

Specimen: blood. The receptor's source is a woman aged 18-29 years with Graves' hyperthyroidism that later progressed to Graves' ophthalmopathy. The chain is built from TRBV7-2 and TRBJ2-7; 8 bases agree with TRBD1. The CDR3 is CASSPTGQGFYEQYF. CDR3 bases: TGTGCCAGCAGCCCTACTGGACAGGGATTCTACGAGCAGTACTTC.